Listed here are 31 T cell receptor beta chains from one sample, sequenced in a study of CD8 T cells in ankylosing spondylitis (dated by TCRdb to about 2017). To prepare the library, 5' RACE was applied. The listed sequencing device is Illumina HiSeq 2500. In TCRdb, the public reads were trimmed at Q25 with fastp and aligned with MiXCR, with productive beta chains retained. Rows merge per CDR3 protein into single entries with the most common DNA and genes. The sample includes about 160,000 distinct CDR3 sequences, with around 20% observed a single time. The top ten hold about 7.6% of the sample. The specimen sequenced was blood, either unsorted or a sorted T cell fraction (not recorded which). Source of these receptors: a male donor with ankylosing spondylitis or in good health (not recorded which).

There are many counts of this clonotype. CDR3 DNA sequence: TGTGCCAGCAGTTCATCCCAGCCGAACACTGAAGCTTTCTTT. It codes for CASSSSQPNTEAFF. J is TRBJ1-1 and V is TRBV28; D unresolved. V was shortened by 4 bases and J by 1 base, with 10 bases between the two germline ends. Per germline, CDR1 MDHEN and CDR2 SYDVKM. CDR3 length: 14 amino acids.

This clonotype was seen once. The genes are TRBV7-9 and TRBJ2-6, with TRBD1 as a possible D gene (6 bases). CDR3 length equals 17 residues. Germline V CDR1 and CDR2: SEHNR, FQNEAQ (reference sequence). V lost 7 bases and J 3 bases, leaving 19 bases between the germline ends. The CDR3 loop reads CASTQTGRLNGANVLTF. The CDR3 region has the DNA TGTGCCAGCACCCAGACAGGACGCCTGAATGGGGCCAACGTCCTGACTTTC.

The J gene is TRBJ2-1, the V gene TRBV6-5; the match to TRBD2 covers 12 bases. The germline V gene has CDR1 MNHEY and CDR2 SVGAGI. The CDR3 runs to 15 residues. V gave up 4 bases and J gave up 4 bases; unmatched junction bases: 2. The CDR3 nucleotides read TGTGCCAGCAGTTCTAGCGGGGGGGGGTACAATGAGCAGTTCTTC. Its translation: CASSSSGGGYNEQFF.

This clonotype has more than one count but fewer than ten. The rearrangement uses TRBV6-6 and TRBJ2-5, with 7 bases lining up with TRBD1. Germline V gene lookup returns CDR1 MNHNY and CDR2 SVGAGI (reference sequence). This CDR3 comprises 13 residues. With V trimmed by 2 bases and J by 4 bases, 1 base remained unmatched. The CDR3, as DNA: TGTGCCAGCAGTTACAGACAGGGAGAGACCCAGTACTTC. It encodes CASSYRQGETQYF.

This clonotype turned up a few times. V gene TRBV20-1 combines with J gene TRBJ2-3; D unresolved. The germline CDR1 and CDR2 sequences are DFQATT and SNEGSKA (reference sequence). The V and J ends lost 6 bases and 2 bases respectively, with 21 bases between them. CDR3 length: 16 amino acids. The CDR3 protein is CSAVSITGGNTDTQYF. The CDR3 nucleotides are TGCAGTGCCGTCTCAATAACGGGCGGAAACACAGATACGCAGTATTTT.

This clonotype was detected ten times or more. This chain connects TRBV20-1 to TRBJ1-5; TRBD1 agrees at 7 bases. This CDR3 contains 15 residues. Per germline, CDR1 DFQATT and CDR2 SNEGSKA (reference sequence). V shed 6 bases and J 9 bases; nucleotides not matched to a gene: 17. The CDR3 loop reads CSARMGTAAKRPQHF. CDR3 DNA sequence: TGCAGTGCCCGAATGGGGACAGCGGCCAAAAGGCCCCAGCATTTT.

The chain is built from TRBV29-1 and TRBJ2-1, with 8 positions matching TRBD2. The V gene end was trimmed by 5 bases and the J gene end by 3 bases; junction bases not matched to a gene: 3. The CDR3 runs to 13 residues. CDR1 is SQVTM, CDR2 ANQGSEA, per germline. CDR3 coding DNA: TGCAGCGTTTGTCTAGCGGGCTACAATGAGCAGTTCTTC. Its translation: CSVCLAGYNEQFF.

The CDR3 region has the DNA TGCGCCAGCAGCTTCCAGGGGGCCCTGGGCACTGAAGCTTTCTTT. This codes for CASSFQGALGTEAFF. The chain carries TRBV5-1 and TRBJ1-1; 8 nucleotides align to TRBD1. Germline lookup yields CDR1 SGHRS and CDR2 YFSETQ. With 2 bases clipped from V and 4 bases from J, the junction kept 7 bases outside the gene matches. There are 15 residues in the CDR3.

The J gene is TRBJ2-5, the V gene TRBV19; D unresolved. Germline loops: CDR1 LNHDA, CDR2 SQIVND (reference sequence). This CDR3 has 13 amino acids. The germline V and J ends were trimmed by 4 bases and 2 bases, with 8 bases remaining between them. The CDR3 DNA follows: TGTGCCAGTAGTACTGAAGGGCAAGAGACCCAGTACTTC. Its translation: CASSTEGQETQYF.

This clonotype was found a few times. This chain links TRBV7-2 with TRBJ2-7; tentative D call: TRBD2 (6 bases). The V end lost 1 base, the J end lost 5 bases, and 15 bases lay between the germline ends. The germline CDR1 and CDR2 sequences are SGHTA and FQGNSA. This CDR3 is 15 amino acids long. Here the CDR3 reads CASSLVTGVVDEQYF. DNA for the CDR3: TGTGCCAGCAGCTTAGTAACGGGAGTAGTAGACGAGCAGTACTTC.

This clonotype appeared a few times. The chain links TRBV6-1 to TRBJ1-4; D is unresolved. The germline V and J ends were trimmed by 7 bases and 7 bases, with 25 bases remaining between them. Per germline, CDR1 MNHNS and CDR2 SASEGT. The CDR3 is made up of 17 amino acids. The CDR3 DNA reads TGTGCCAGCATCCGGTTCGGTGCCTTCGAGAGAGGTGAAAAACTGTTTTTT. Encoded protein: CASIRFGAFERGEKLFF.

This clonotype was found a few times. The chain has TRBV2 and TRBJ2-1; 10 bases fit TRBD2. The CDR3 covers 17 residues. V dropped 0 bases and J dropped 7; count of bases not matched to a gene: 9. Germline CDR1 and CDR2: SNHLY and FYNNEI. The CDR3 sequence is CASSEAWASGGLNEQFF. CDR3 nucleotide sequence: TGTGCCAGCAGTGAAGCTTGGGCTAGCGGGGGTCTAAATGAGCAGTTCTTC. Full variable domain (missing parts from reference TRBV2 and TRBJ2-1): EPEVTQTPSHQVTQMGQEVILRCVPISNHLYFYWYRQILGQKVEFLVSFYNNEISEKSEIFDDQFSVERPDGSNFTLKIRSTKLEDSAMYFCASSEAWASGGLNEQFFGPGTRLTVL.

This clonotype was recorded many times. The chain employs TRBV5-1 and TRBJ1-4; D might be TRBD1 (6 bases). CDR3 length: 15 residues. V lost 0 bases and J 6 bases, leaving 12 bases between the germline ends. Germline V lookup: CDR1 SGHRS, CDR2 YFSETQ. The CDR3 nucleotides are TGCGCCAGCAGCTTGGAAGGGGGAAGTGATGAAAAACTGTTTTTT. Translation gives CASSLEGGSDEKLFF.

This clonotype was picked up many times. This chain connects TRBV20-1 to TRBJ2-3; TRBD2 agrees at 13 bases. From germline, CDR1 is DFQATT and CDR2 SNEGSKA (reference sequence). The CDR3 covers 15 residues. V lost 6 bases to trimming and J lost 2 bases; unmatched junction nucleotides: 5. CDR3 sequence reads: CSAHGLAGATDTQYF. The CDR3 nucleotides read TGCAGTGCCCACGGACTAGCGGGAGCCACAGATACGCAGTATTTT.

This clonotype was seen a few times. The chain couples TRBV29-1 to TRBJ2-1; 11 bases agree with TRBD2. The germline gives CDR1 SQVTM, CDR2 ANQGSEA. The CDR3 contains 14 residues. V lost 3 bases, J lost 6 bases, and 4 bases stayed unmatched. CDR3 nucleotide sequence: TGCAGCGTTGAGGGACTAGCGGTTCCCAATGAGCAGTTCTTC. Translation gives CSVEGLAVPNEQFF.

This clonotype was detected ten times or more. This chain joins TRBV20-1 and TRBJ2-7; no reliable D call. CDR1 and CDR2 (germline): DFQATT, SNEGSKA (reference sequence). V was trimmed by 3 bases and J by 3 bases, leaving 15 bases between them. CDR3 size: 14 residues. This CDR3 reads CSARDLSLFYEQYF. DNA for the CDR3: TGCAGTGCTAGGGATCTGAGCTTATTCTACGAGCAGTACTTC.

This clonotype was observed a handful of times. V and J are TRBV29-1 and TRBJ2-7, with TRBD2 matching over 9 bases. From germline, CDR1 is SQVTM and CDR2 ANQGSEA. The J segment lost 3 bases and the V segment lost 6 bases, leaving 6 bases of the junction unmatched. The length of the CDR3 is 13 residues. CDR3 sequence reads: CSVQTSGIYEQYF. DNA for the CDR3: TGCAGCGTACAGACTAGCGGAATCTACGAGCAGTACTTC.

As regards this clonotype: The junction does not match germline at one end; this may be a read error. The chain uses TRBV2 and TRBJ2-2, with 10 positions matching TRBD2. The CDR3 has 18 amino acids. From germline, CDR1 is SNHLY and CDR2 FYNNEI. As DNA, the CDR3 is TGTGCCCGCAGTCGGACACGCTGGGCTAGCGGGAGTCTGGAGGAGCTGTTTTTT. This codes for CARSRTRWASGSLEELFF. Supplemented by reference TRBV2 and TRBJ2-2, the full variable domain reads EPEVTQTPSHQVTQMGQEVILRCVPISNHLYFYWYRQILGQKVEFLVSFYNNEISEKSEIFDDQFSVERPDGSNFTLKIRSTKLEDSAMYFCARSRTRWASGSLEELFFGEGSRLTVL.

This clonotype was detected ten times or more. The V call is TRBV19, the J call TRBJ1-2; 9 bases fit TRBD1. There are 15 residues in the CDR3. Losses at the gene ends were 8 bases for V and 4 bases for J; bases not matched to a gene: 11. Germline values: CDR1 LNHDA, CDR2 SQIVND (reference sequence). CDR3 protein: CASVSRTGVGYGYTF. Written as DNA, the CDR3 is TGTGCCAGTGTATCAAGGACAGGGGTAGGCTATGGCTACACCTTC.

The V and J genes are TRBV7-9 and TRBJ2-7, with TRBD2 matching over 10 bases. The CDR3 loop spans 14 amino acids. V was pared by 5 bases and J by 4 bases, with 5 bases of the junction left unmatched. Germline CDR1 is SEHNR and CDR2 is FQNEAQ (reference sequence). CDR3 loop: CASSPPGLAYEQYF. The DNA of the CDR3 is TGTGCCAGCAGCCCCCCGGGACTAGCGTACGAGCAGTACTTC. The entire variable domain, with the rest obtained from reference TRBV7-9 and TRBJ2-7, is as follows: DTGVSQNPRHKITKRGQNVTFRCDPISEHNRLYWYRQTLGQGPEFLTYFQNEAQLEKSRLLSDRFSAERPKGSFSTLEIQRTEQGDSAMYLCASSPPGLAYEQYFGPGTRLTVT.

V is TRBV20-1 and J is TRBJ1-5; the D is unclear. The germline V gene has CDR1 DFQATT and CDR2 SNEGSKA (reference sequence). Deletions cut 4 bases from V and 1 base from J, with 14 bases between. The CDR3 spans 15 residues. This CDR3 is CSAIFSDRSNQPQHF. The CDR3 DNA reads TGCAGTGCTATTTTTTCAGATCGCAGCAATCAGCCCCAGCATTTT.

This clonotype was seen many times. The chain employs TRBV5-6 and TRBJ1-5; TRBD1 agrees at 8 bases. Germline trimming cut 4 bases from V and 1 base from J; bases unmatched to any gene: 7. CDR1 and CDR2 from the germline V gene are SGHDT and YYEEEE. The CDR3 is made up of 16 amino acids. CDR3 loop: CASSPWTGMSNQPQHF. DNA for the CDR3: TGTGCCAGCAGCCCCTGGACAGGGATGAGCAATCAGCCCCAGCATTTT.

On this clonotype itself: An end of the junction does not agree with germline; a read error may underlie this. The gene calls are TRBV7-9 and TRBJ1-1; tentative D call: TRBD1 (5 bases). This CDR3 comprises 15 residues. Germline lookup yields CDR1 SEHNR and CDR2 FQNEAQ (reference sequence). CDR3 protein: CVSSFGHPGRTEAFF. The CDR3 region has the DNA TGTGTCAGCAGCTTTGGACACCCGGGGAGGACTGAAGCTTTCTTT.

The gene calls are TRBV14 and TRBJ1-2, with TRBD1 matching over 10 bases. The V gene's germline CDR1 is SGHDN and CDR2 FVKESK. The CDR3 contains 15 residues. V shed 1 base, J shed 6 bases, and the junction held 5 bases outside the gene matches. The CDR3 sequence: CASSQAGTGVNGYTF. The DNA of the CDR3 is TGTGCCAGCAGCCAAGCAGGGACAGGGGTTAATGGCTACACCTTC.

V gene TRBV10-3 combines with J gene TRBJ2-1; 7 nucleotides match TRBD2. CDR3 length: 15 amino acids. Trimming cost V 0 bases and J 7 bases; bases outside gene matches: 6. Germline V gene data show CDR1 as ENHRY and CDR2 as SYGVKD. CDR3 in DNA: TGTGCCATCAGTGAGTCTGCGGGAGCGGGTAATGAGCAGTTCTTC. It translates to CAISESAGAGNEQFF.

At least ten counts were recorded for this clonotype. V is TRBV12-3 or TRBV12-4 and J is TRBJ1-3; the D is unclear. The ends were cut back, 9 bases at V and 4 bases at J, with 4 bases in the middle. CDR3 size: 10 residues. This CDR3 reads CASGGNTIYF. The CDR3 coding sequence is TGTGCCAGTGGGGGAAACACCATATATTTT.

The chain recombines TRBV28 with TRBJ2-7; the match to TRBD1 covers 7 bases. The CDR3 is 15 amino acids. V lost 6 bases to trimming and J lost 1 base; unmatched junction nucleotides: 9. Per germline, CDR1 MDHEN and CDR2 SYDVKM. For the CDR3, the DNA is TGTGCCAGCAGACTAACAGGGGATTATTCCTACGAGCAGTACTTC. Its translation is CASRLTGDYSYEQYF.

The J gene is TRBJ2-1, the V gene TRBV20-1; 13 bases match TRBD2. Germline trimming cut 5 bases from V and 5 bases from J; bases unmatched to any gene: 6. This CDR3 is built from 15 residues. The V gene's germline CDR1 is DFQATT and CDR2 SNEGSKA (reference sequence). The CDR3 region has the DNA TGCAGTGCTCTTTCCGGGACTAGCGGGAACAATGAGCAGTTCTTC. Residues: CSALSGTSGNNEQFF.

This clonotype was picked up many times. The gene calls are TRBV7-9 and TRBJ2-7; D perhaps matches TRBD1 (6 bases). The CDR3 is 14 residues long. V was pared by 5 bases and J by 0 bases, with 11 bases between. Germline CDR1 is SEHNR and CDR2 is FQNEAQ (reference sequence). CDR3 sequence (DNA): TGTGCCAGCAGCAAAAGGACAGACTCCTACGAGCAGTACTTC. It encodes CASSKRTDSYEQYF.

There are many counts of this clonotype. CDR3 sequence: CAISVYNTGELFF. The CDR3 coding sequence is TGTGCCATCAGTGTCTATAACACCGGGGAGCTGTTTTTT. The chain recombines TRBV10-3 with TRBJ2-2; D is ambiguous. Germline CDR1 is ENHRY and CDR2 is SYGVKD. The CDR3 runs 13 residues. V dropped 4 bases and J dropped 2 bases, with 5 bases sitting between them.

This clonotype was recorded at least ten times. CDR3: CASSLNEAPSGDTQYF. The CDR3 DNA is TGCGCCAGCAGCTTGAATGAGGCCCCCTCAGGAGATACGCAGTATTTT. The chain has TRBV5-1 and TRBJ2-3; no firm D call. The length of the CDR3 is 16 residues. Germline V lookup: CDR1 SGHRS, CDR2 YFSETQ. V dropped 1 base and J dropped 5 bases, with 17 bases sitting between them.